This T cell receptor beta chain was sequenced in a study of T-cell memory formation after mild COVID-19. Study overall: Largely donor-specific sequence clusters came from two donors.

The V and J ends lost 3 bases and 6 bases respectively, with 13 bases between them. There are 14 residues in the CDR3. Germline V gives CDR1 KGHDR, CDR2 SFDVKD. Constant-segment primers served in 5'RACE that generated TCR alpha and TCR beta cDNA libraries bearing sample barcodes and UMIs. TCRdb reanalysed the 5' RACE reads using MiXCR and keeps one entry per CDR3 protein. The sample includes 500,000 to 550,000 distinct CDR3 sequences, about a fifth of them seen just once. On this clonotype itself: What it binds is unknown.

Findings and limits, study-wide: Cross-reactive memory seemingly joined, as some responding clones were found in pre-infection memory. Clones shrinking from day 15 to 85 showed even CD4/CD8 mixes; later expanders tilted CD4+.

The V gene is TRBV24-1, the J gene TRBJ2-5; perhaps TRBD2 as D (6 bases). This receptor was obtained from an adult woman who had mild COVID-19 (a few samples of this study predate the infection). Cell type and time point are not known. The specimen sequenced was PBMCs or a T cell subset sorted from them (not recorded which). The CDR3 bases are TGTGCCACCAGTGATAGGGAGGACTTGAAGACCCAGTACTTC. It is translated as CATSDREDLKTQYF.